The T cell receptor (beta chain) under discussion was sequenced for a study of cytomegalovirus exposure and HLA in healthy donors. PCR was performed using 60 Vbeta and 13 Jbeta primers. The protocol was immunoSEQ multiplex PCR, while the TCRdb copy is restricted to in-frame clones and leaves out a portion. The sample has around 120,000 clones, around 80% seen once. The germline CDR1 and CDR2 sequences are MGHDK and SYGVNS. CDR3 length: 17 residues. J lost 4 bases, V lost 5 bases, and 8 bases had no gene match. The V call is TRBV25-1, the J call TRBJ2-5; TRBD2 agrees at 15 bases. Sequenced input: PBMCs. The TCR comes from a woman in her forties or fifties in good health and CMV-seronegative. The CDR3 nucleotides are TGTGCCAGCAGTTCCCCGGGACTAGCGGGAGGAGGAGAGACCCAGTACTTC. Its translation: CASSSPGLAGGGETQYF.